The 14 T cell receptor beta chains below come from one sample, sequenced in a study of T cells in Graves' hyperthyroidism and ophthalmopathy. RNA transcripts yielded amplified TCR beta CDR3 regions. A set of HTBI primers served as the primers for a first-round RT-PCR of the TCR CDR3. TCRdb reprocessed the multiplex PCR reads with MiXCR, giving one entry per CDR3 protein. The data show about 300,000 distinct CDR3 sequences, roughly 15% seen once. Sequenced input: blood. The receptors derive from a man younger than 40 with Graves' hyperthyroidism.

The rearrangement joins TRBV12-3 or TRBV12-4 to TRBJ1-2, with D maybe TRBD1 (5 bases). CDR3 length equals 12 residues. Trimming cost V 6 bases and J 4 bases, with 9 bases left between them. CDR3 region: CASSSDSYGYTF. Written as DNA, the CDR3 is TGTGCCAGCAGCTCCGACAGCTATGGCTACACCTTC.

This rearrangement joins TRBV30 to TRBJ2-1, with 13 bases matching TRBD2. The length of the CDR3 is 15 residues. V was pared by 3 bases and J by 8 bases, with 7 bases of the junction left unmatched. The germline CDR1 and CDR2 sequences are GTSNPN and SVGIG (reference sequence). CDR3 region: CAWSGLAGVMDEQFF. The CDR3 DNA sequence: TGTGCCTGGAGCGGACTAGCGGGAGTTATGGATGAGCAGTTCTTC.

This clonotype has a count of ten or more. The genes are TRBV30 and TRBJ1-3; no clear D gene. Germline V gene data show CDR1 as GTSNPN and CDR2 as SVGIG (reference sequence). The length of the CDR3 is 13 residues. Trimming left V 3 bases short and J 2 bases short, with 8 bases between. The CDR3 is CAWSPGPGNTIYF. In nucleotides, the CDR3 is TGTGCCTGGAGCCCTGGTCCTGGAAACACCATATATTTT.

This clonotype was seen ten or more times. The chain is built from TRBV2 and TRBJ2-6; TRBD2 matches at 7 bases. Unmatched junction bases numbered 8, after V lost 4 bases and J lost 2 bases. Germline assignment: CDR1 SNHLY and CDR2 FYNNEI. CDR3 length: 17 amino acids. The CDR3 loop reads CASSVVGGPPGANVLTF. Written as DNA, the CDR3 is TGTGCCAGCAGTGTAGTGGGAGGGCCTCCTGGGGCCAACGTCCTGACTTTC.

This clonotype was seen many times. V and J are TRBV6-1 and TRBJ1-1; D is unresolved. The CDR3 spans 15 residues. CDR1 and CDR2 (germline): MNHNS, SASEGT. Trimming cost V 6 bases and J 0 bases, with 14 bases left between them. The CDR3 DNA sequence: TGTGCCAGCAGCCACTGGGCTTCTATGAACACTGAAGCTTTCTTT. The encoded protein is CASSHWASMNTEAFF.

This clonotype was seen only a few times. V is TRBV5-1 and J is TRBJ1-1; 7 nucleotides match TRBD1. In germline, CDR1 is SGHRS, CDR2 YFSETQ. The CDR3 covers 13 residues. V lost 2 bases and J lost 5; bases outside the gene matches: 3. CDR3 in DNA: TGCGCCAGCAGCTTAGGGGGCCCAACTGAAGCTTTCTTT. This sequence encodes CASSLGGPTEAFF.

This clonotype was recorded many times. The chain links TRBV18 to TRBJ2-6; D is unclear. Trimming took off 3 bases at V and 0 bases at J, with 9 bases between the two ends. The CDR3 consists of 16 residues. From germline, CDR1 is KGHSH and CDR2 LQKENI. CDR3 in DNA: TGTGCCAGCTCACCGATCGTGTCCTCTGGGGCCAACGTCCTGACTTTC. It yields the protein CASSPIVSSGANVLTF.

This clonotype was counted many times. The chain combines TRBV11-3 with TRBJ2-1; 7 bases line up with TRBD1. V lost 4 bases, J lost 6 bases, and 15 bases stayed unmatched. The CDR3 extends over 17 amino acids. The germline gives CDR1 SGHNT, CDR2 YENEEA. CDR3 sequence reads: CASSSRPRQGDGNEQFF. CDR3 DNA sequence: TGTGCCAGCAGCTCGAGGCCCCGACAGGGCGACGGCAATGAGCAGTTCTTC.

The chain couples TRBV20-1 to TRBJ2-7; D unresolved. There are 12 residues in the CDR3. V lost 4 bases to trimming and J lost 3 bases, with 10 bases between them. Looked up from germline, CDR1 is DFQATT and CDR2 is SNEGSKA (reference sequence). In nucleotides, the CDR3 is TGCAGTGCTACAGATAACGGCTACGAGCAGTACTTC. Its translation is CSATDNGYEQYF.

The chain couples TRBV29-1 to TRBJ2-7; tentatively, D is TRBD1 or TRBD2 (5 bases each). The germline CDR1 and CDR2 sequences are SQVTM and ANQGSEA. The CDR3 spans 12 residues. The V gene lost 1 base and the J gene lost 8 bases, with 12 bases spanning the gap. CDR3 protein: CSVEAEGDQQYF. CDR3 nucleotide sequence: TGCAGCGTTGAAGCGGAAGGGGACCAGCAGTACTTC.

There are many counts of this clonotype. This chain uses TRBV12-3 or TRBV12-4 with TRBJ2-1; D might be TRBD1 (5 bases). The CDR3 length is 16 residues. Trimming removed 5 bases at V and 3 bases at J, with 17 bases between. CDR3: CASSPLPVTVYNEQFF. Here the CDR3 DNA reads TGTGCCAGCAGTCCGTTGCCGGTGACAGTCTACAATGAGCAGTTCTTC.

This clonotype was found a few times. The rearrangement links TRBV24-1 to TRBJ2-3; TRBD2 agrees at 11 bases. The germline V gene has CDR1 KGHDR and CDR2 SFDVKD. This CDR3 spans 16 amino acids. Germline trimming cut 3 bases from V and 6 bases from J; bases unmatched to any gene: 7. The CDR3 sequence: CATSDPPSGGKDTQYF. The CDR3, as DNA: TGTGCCACCAGTGATCCCCCTAGCGGGGGGAAGGATACGCAGTATTTT.

This clonotype was recorded at least ten times. The genes are TRBV12-3 or TRBV12-4 and TRBJ1-2; 7 bases are a match to TRBD1. CDR3 length equals 14 residues. V shed 6 bases, J shed 5 bases, and the junction held 9 bases outside the gene matches. CDR3 bases: TGTGCCAGCAGCCGTGGGGACAGTTATTATGGCTACACCTTC. The encoded protein is CASSRGDSYYGYTF.

This chain uses TRBV20-1 with TRBJ2-3; 7 bases are a match to TRBD2. Germline CDR1 is DFQATT and CDR2 is SNEGSKA (reference sequence). CDR3 size: 14 residues. Germline trimming cut 0 bases from V and 4 bases from J; bases unmatched to any gene: 4. This CDR3 is CSARDSGNPDTQYF. CDR3 nucleotide sequence: TGCAGTGCTAGAGACAGCGGGAATCCAGATACGCAGTATTTT.